What follows is one TCR beta chain and its context. The antigen remains unidentified. V lost 5 bases and J 5 bases, leaving 15 bases between the germline ends. CDR3 length equals 15 residues. Germline loops: CDR1 MDHEN, CDR2 SYDVKM. Profiled with immunoSEQ multiplex PCR; TCRdb holds only in-frame clones, not every one. This table holds roughly 36,000 clones, about nine tenths found once. These data originate in a study of OX40 agonist ivuxolimab in advanced cancers. Autoimmune disease history or systemic immunosuppression led to patients being barred. Broader study findings: The study found that CD8+ T cells averaged more expanded clones than CD4+. Antigens targeted by the expanded peripheral T cells were not determined.

This sequence originates from an adult with an advanced solid tumor such as melanoma, head and neck, liver or kidney cancer. Sequencing was performed on CD4+ or CD8+ T cells sorted from blood, taken in a trial of the OX40 agonist ivuxolimab. V gene TRBV28 combines with J gene TRBJ2-2; tentatively, D is TRBD1 or TRBD2 (5 bases each). The CDR3 region has the DNA TGTGCCAGCAGTCCCCGGGGCAGGGTGACCGGGGAGCTGTTTTTT. Amino acids: CASSPRGRVTGELFF.